These 10 T cell receptor beta chains share one sample of origin, sequenced in a study of blood T cell repertoires in COVID-19. Clones were read by immunoSEQ multiplex PCR, and TCRdb kept only the in-frame ones, dropping some. The sample holds 100,000 or so clones, approximately 92% seen once. Sequencing was performed on peripheral blood. The receptors were sampled from a man aged 18 to 29 with acute or convalescent COVID-19.

This chain links TRBV19 with TRBJ2-3; TRBD2 agrees at 13 bases. The germline V gene encodes CDR1 LNHDA and CDR2 SQIVND (reference sequence). The junction had 14 bases not matched to a gene; V was cut back by 8 bases and J by 0 bases. The CDR3 is 19 residues long. The CDR3 DNA is TGTGCCAGTGCACACCCCGGGACTAGCGGGGCGACTAGCACAGATACGCAGTATTTT. It yields the protein CASAHPGTSGATSTDTQYF.

This chain links TRBV5-1 with TRBJ1-2; no clear D. CDR3 length: 13 amino acids. Trimming shortened V by 5 bases and J by 4 bases, and 12 bases separated the two germline ends. Germline lookup yields CDR1 SGHRS and CDR2 YFSETQ. CDR3: CASRKETLYGYTF. The CDR3 DNA is TGCGCCAGCAGGAAGGAGACCCTCTATGGCTACACCTTC.

The genes are TRBV5-1 and TRBJ2-7; maybe TRBD2 (5 bases). The germline CDR1 and CDR2 sequences are SGHRS and YFSETQ. The CDR3 totals 16 residues. V shed 4 bases and J shed 1 base, with 18 bases lying between them. The chain's CDR3 is CASSQWAYTGSYEQYF. DNA of the CDR3: TGCGCCAGCAGCCAATGGGCGTACACGGGATCCTACGAGCAGTACTTC.

This chain connects TRBV3-1 (or the pseudogene TRBV3-2) to TRBJ1-1; 8 bases map to TRBD1. CDR1 and CDR2 (germline): LGHDT, YNNKEL (reference sequence). The J segment lost 1 base and the V segment lost 3 bases, leaving 1 base of the junction unmatched. The CDR3 covers 14 residues. CDR3 coding DNA: TGTGCCAGCAGCCACAGGGGGCAGAACACTGAAGCTTTCTTT. This sequence encodes CASSHRGQNTEAFF.

The gene calls are TRBV19 and TRBJ1-5; a weak D match, TRBD1 (6 bases). Trimming stripped 7 bases from V and 7 bases from J, with 20 bases between. Germline-derived CDR1 and CDR2 are LNHDA and SQIVND (reference sequence). The CDR3 is 15 amino acids. The CDR3 region is CASNLQGSPSQPQHF. The CDR3 DNA follows: TGTGCCAGTAACCTCCAGGGGTCCCCCAGCCAGCCCCAGCATTTT.

The genes are TRBV6-6 and TRBJ1-1, with 7 positions matching TRBD1. V was pared by 6 bases and J by 1 base, with 5 bases of the junction left unmatched. CDR1 MNHNY and CDR2 SVGAGI come from the germline V gene (reference sequence). The CDR3 has 14 residues. This chain's CDR3 is CASRSTGWNTEAFF. The DNA of the CDR3 is TGTGCCAGCAGATCGACAGGGTGGAACACTGAAGCTTTCTTT.

In DNA, the CDR3 is TGTGCCAGCAGCTTAGGGCAGGGGGCTAAAGGAAACACCATATATTTT. Translation: CASSLGQGAKGNTIYF. The chain couples TRBV11-2 to TRBJ1-3, with 8 bases matching TRBD1. This CDR3 has 16 amino acids. Germline V gene lookup returns CDR1 SGHAT and CDR2 FQNNGV. After removal of 1 base from V and 4 bases from J, the junction contained 6 bases not matched to a gene.

V and J are TRBV2 and TRBJ1-2, with D tentatively TRBD1 (5 bases). Trimming shortened V by 4 bases and J by 8 bases, and 11 bases separated the two germline ends. The CDR3 is made up of 12 amino acids. Per germline, CDR1 SNHLY and CDR2 FYNNEI. CDR3 amino acids: CASSVDRSGYTF. As DNA, the CDR3 is TGTGCCAGCAGTGTTGACAGAAGCGGCTACACCTTC.

This clone was counted once. The chain is built from TRBV19 and TRBJ1-6; TRBD1 agrees at 9 bases. The trim removed 4 bases at V and 2 bases at J, leaving 9 bases unmatched. Germline values: CDR1 LNHDA, CDR2 SQIVND (reference sequence). The CDR3 covers 18 residues. The CDR3 reads CASSTAPGQGTYNSPLHF. CDR3 DNA sequence: TGTGCCAGTAGTACTGCTCCGGGACAGGGTACCTATAATTCACCCCTCCACTTT.

A single count supports this clone. The V call is TRBV12-3 or TRBV12-4, the J call TRBJ1-5; D unresolved. The CDR3 length is 12 residues. Trimming removed 5 bases from V and 7 bases from J, with 9 bases in between. The CDR3 nucleotides read TGTGCCAGCAGTCGACATGCGCAGCCCCAGCATTTT. This sequence encodes CASSRHAQPQHF.